The 32 T cell receptor beta chains below come from one sample, sequenced in a study of blood T cells in healthy people across ages. Primers used in a second PCR of roughly 6 to 12 cycles were a sample-barcoded 5' primer and a J-beta primer mix. Via MiXCR, TCRdb re-called the 5' RACE reads, giving one row per CDR3 protein. In the table there are fewer than 600,000 distinct CDR3 sequences, around 27% of which are singletons. In addition, the sample was reused for a study of T cells of mothers and their children.

The sample consisted of blood. The receptors were gathered from a boy aged 2 to 10 in good health.

The chain combines TRBV30 with TRBJ2-5; maybe TRBD2 (5 bases). The DNA end is a closer match to TRBJ2-1, so the J assignment may be wrong. Germline assignment: CDR1 GTSNPN and CDR2 SVGIG (reference sequence). The CDR3 has 12 amino acids. CDR3 loop: CAWSVRLNEQFF. In DNA, the CDR3 is TGTGCCTGGAGTGTACGACTAAATGAGCAGTTCTTC.

V gene TRBV29-1 combines with J gene TRBJ2-1, with a possible D match to TRBD2 (7 bases). The last part of the DNA fits TRBJ2-5 better; the J call may be wrong. The germline V gene encodes CDR1 SQVTM and CDR2 ANQGSEA. The CDR3 is 14 amino acids. The CDR3 sequence: CSVDGGANQETQYF. The CDR3 bases are TGCAGCGTTGATGGGGGGGCCAATCAAGAGACCCAGTACTTC.

J is TRBJ2-1 and V is TRBV12-3 or TRBV12-4; TRBD2 might be the D (5 bases). Trimming cost V 8 bases and J 8 bases, with 10 bases left between them. This CDR3 comprises 11 residues. CDR3 DNA sequence: TGTGCCAGCGGGCGGGCCGATGAGCAGTTCTTC. It specifies CASGRADEQFF.

V gene TRBV20-1 combines with J gene TRBJ2-5; either TRBD1 or TRBD2 may fit D (5 bases each). The tail of the sequence fits TRBJ2-7 better, so the J call may be wrong. CDR1 is DFQATT and CDR2 is SNEGSKA in the germline V gene (reference sequence). The CDR3 is made up of 16 amino acids. The CDR3 protein is CSAVPLQAGRIYEQYF. Here the CDR3 DNA reads TGCAGTGCTGTTCCCCTTCAGGCAGGGAGAATATACGAGCAGTACTTC.

This rearrangement joins TRBV11-2 to TRBJ1-2; TRBD1 matches at 10 bases. Germline loops: CDR1 SGHAT, CDR2 FQNNGV. V lost 6 bases and J lost 8; bases outside the gene matches: 9. This CDR3 has 14 amino acids. CDR3 sequence reads: CASRSMTGGDGYTF. The CDR3 nucleotides are TGTGCCAGCAGAAGTATGACAGGGGGCGACGGCTACACCTTC.

J is TRBJ2-7 and V is TRBV7-6; D remains unclear. V was cut by 1 base and J by 0 bases, with 7 bases left in between. The CDR3 runs to 14 residues. Per germline, CDR1 SGHVS and CDR2 FNYEAQ. The CDR3 nucleotides are TGTGCCAGCAGCTTAGATCCGTACTCCTACGAGCAGTACTTC. It specifies CASSLDPYSYEQYF.

This clonotype was picked up a small number of times. CDR3 sequence: CASSQDLGTSVYEQYF. For the CDR3, the DNA is TGCGCCAGCAGCCAAGACTTAGGGACTAGCGTCTACGAGCAGTACTTC. The rearrangement joins TRBV4-1 to TRBJ2-1, with 10 positions matching TRBD2. With the DNA end fitting TRBJ2-7 better, the J assignment may be wrong. CDR1 is MGHRA and CDR2 is YSYEKL in the germline V gene. The CDR3 loop spans 16 amino acids.

This clonotype was seen at least ten times. The chain links TRBV4-3 to TRBJ2-3; maybe TRBD2 (5 bases). This CDR3 has 17 residues. CDR1 and CDR2 (germline): LGHNA, YSLEER. V was cut by 0 bases and J by 0 bases, with 13 bases left in between. CDR3 coding DNA: TGCGCCAGCAGCCAAGATGGGTTGAGCGGTAGCACAGATACGCAGTATTTT. Protein: CASSQDGLSGSTDTQYF.

This clonotype has only one observation. At one of its ends the junction is not consistent with the germline gene, which may arise from a read error. The chain carries TRBV7-9 and TRBJ1-5; D is unclear. Germline CDR1 SEHNR, CDR2 FQNEAQ (reference sequence). This CDR3 is 13 amino acids long. This CDR3 is CASSLIGDQPQRF. The DNA of the CDR3 is TGTGCCAGCAGCTTAATCGGGGATCAGCCCCAGCGTTTT.

This chain links TRBV12-3 or TRBV12-4 with TRBJ1-3; D remains unclear. Trimming removed 8 bases from V and 4 bases from J, with 9 bases in between. This CDR3 spans 12 amino acids. The CDR3 nucleotides are TGTGCCAGCGTGGGTTACGGAAACACCATATATTTT. Amino acids: CASVGYGNTIYF.

The chain couples TRBV19 to TRBJ2-1; D unclear. The germline V gene encodes CDR1 LNHDA and CDR2 SQIVND (reference sequence). The V end lost 5 bases, the J end lost 8 bases, and 10 bases lay between the germline ends. The CDR3 has 12 amino acids. The CDR3 region has the DNA TGTGCCAGTAGTTCCCTCCTTGATGAGCAGTTCTTC. This gives the protein CASSSLLDEQFF.

A word on this clonotype: At one end the junction does not follow the germline gene, possibly because of a read error. This chain connects TRBV15 to TRBJ2-5; D may be TRBD2 (5 bases). This CDR3 contains 15 residues. Germline CDR1 and CDR2: LNHNV and YYDKDF (reference sequence). CDR3 amino acids: CATSRDPGNQVTQYF. The CDR3 DNA sequence: TGTGCCACCAGCAGAGACCCGGGAAACCAAGTGACCCAGTACTTC. The variable domain in full, with the rest retrieved from reference TRBV15 and TRBJ2-5, is DAMVIQNPRYQVTQFGKPVTLSCSQTLNHNVMYWYQQKSSQAPKLLFHYYDKDFNNEADTPDNFQSRRPNTSFCFLDIRSPGLGDTAMYLCATSRDPGNQVTQYFGPGTRLLVL.

In its sample, this clonotype was seen a few times. CDR3 nucleotide sequence: TGCAGTGCTAGAGAAGACCCTCGGAATTCACCCCTCCACTTT. Translated, it gives CSAREDPRNSPLHF. The V and J genes are TRBV20-1 and TRBJ1-6, with no clear D. CDR1 and CDR2 from the germline V gene are DFQATT and SNEGSKA (reference sequence). V was clipped by 0 bases and J by 7 bases, with 10 bases between them. The CDR3 extends over 14 amino acids.

This clonotype came up a few times. This rearrangement joins TRBV6-2 or TRBV6-3 to TRBJ2-1; D call uncertain. The CDR3 has 14 amino acids. V was shortened by 3 bases and J by 6 bases, with 12 bases between the two germline ends. CDR1 and CDR2 from the germline V gene are MNHEY and SVGEGT. For the CDR3, the DNA is TGTGCCAGCAGTTATGGCCCCTCCGGCAATGAGCAGTTCTTC. Encoded protein: CASSYGPSGNEQFF.

The chain couples TRBV7-2 to TRBJ2-7; TRBD2 aligns across 11 bases. Trimming took 10 bases from V and 7 from J; bases not matched to a gene: 18. Germline loops: CDR1 SGHTA, CDR2 FQGNSA. The CDR3 loop spans 16 amino acids. DNA of the CDR3: TGTGCCACCCTCGATGCCGGGACTAGCGGCTTTATTGAGCAGTACTTC. Translated, it gives CATLDAGTSGFIEQYF.

This chain connects TRBV20-1 to TRBJ2-4, with TRBD1 as a possible D gene (5 bases). V dropped 4 bases and J dropped 2 bases, with 9 bases sitting between them. The germline V gene encodes CDR1 DFQATT and CDR2 SNEGSKA (reference sequence). The length of the CDR3 is 13 residues. CDR3 DNA sequence: TGCAGTGCTACCCAGGGTACCAAAAACATTCAGTACTTC. As protein: CSATQGTKNIQYF.

The rearrangement joins TRBV5-1 to TRBJ2-5, with 9 bases aligning to TRBD2. Germline CDR1 is SGHRS and CDR2 is YFSETQ. The CDR3 is 15 amino acids. The junction had 7 bases not matched to a gene; V was cut back by 4 bases and J by 3 bases. CDR3 sequence: CASSPGGTSKETQYF. The CDR3 DNA follows: TGCGCCAGCAGCCCTGGGGGGACTAGCAAAGAGACCCAGTACTTC.

In its sample, this clonotype was seen a few times. The gene calls are TRBV20-1 and TRBJ2-4, with D possibly matching TRBD1 (6 bases). Trimming pared 3 bases from V and 4 bases from J, leaving 13 bases between. The CDR3 has 14 amino acids. Per the germline V gene, CDR1 is DFQATT and CDR2 is SNEGSKA (reference sequence). CDR3 sequence reads: CSASRGEGKNIQYF. CDR3 coding DNA: TGCAGTGCTAGCAGGGGAGAAGGGAAAAACATTCAGTACTTC.

The chain couples TRBV2 to TRBJ2-5; 7 bases are shared with TRBD2. Losses at the gene ends were 6 bases for V and 4 bases for J; bases not matched to a gene: 11. The CDR3 totals 15 residues. Germline V gives CDR1 SNHLY, CDR2 FYNNEI. This chain's CDR3 is CASRTRSGVVETQYF. The CDR3 region has the DNA TGTGCCAGCAGGACCAGGAGCGGGGTGGTAGAGACCCAGTACTTC.

As to this clonotype: This may stem from a read error, because a much larger clone lies one nucleotide away. The chain employs TRBV29-1 and TRBJ2-4; D is uncertain. This CDR3 has 16 amino acids. From germline, CDR1 is SQVTM and CDR2 ANQGSEA. The CDR3 nucleotides are TGCGGCGTTGACCCGAACTATTCCCTAGCCAAAAACATTCAGTACTTC. Residues: CGVDPNYSLAKNIQYF.

At least ten counts were recorded for this clonotype. This chain uses TRBV5-1 with TRBJ2-1; 10 bases are shared with TRBD1. Trimming removed 3 bases from V and 8 bases from J; junction bases left unmatched: 2. This CDR3 comprises 13 residues. Germline V CDR1 and CDR2: SGHRS, YFSETQ. CDR3 bases: TGCGCCAGCAGCTGGACAGGGGGGGATGAGCAGTTCTTC. This codes for CASSWTGGDEQFF.

The chain links TRBV9 to TRBJ2-1, with 10 bases matching TRBD1. V was pared by 3 bases and J by 5 bases, with 2 bases of the junction left unmatched. Germline V gene lookup returns CDR1 SGDLS and CDR2 YYNGEE. This CDR3 has 14 residues. CDR3 sequence (DNA): TGTGCCAGCAGCGCAGGACAGGGGGACAATGAGCAGTTCTTC. Protein product: CASSAGQGDNEQFF. The variable domain in full, with the rest retrieved from reference TRBV9 and TRBJ2-1, is DSGVTQTPKHLITATGQRVTLRCSPRSGDLSVYWYQQSLDQGLQFLIQYYNGEERAKGNILERFSAQQFPDLHSELNLSSLELGDSALYFCASSAGQGDNEQFFGPGTRLTVL.

The chain combines TRBV10-2 with TRBJ2-1; D not certain. Trimming shortened V by 5 bases and J by 5 bases, and 10 bases separated the two germline ends. CDR3 length equals 13 residues. CDR1 WSHSY and CDR2 SAAADI come from the germline V gene. CDR3 loop: CASSQPGNNEQFF. Here the CDR3 DNA reads TGCGCCAGCAGTCAACCAGGTAACAATGAGCAGTTCTTC.

This rearrangement joins TRBV12-3 or TRBV12-4 to TRBJ2-5; 13 positions agree with TRBD2. The CDR3 length is 16 residues. V shed 7 bases and J 3 bases; nucleotides not matched to a gene: 8. DNA for the CDR3: TGTGCCAGCAAAAGGACTAGCGGGAGTTTCGAAGAGACCCAGTACTTC. Translated, it gives CASKRTSGSFEETQYF.

V and J are TRBV2 and TRBJ1-2; tentatively, D is TRBD1 (5 bases). This CDR3 has 15 amino acids. From germline, CDR1 is SNHLY and CDR2 FYNNEI. Trimming pared 4 bases from V and 4 bases from J, leaving 16 bases between. This CDR3 reads CASSGKQGYSYGYTF. CDR3 sequence (DNA): TGTGCCAGCAGTGGAAAGCAGGGATATAGCTATGGCTACACCTTC.

This clonotype was counted between two and nine times. The rearrangement links TRBV5-5 to TRBJ2-1; TRBD2 aligns across 11 bases. The ends lost 6 bases at V and 6 bases at J; junction bases unmatched: 11. The germline CDR1 and CDR2 sequences are SGHKS and YYEKEE (reference sequence). The length of the CDR3 is 16 residues. The CDR3 DNA reads as TGTGCCAGCACCTGGCACACTAGCGGGAGAACCAATGAGCAGTTCTTC. The encoded protein is CASTWHTSGRTNEQFF.

The chain has TRBV6-2 or TRBV6-3 and TRBJ2-7; D unclear. Trimming stripped 5 bases from V and 5 bases from J, with 7 bases between. The CDR3 sequence is 11 residues long. CDR1 MNHEY and CDR2 SVGEGT come from the germline V gene. The CDR3 is CASSQADEQYF. DNA for the CDR3: TGTGCCAGCAGTCAGGCCGACGAGCAGTACTTC.

About this clonotype: The germline gene is not matched at one end of the junction; a read error may be the cause. The gene calls are TRBV5-1 and TRBJ1-1; D gene ambiguous. The CDR3 length is 16 residues. Germline loops: CDR1 SGHRS, CDR2 YFSETQ. This CDR3 reads CTSSLRTSGLNTEAFF. In nucleotides, the CDR3 is TGCACCAGCAGCTTACGGACTAGCGGGTTGAACACTGAAGCTTTCTTT. Based on the CDR3 plus reference TRBV5-1 and TRBJ1-1, the full variable domain is KAGVTQTPRYLIKTRGQQVTLSCSPISGHRSVSWYQQTPGQGLQFLFEYFSETQRNKGNFPGRFSGRQFSNSRSEMNVSTLELGDSALYLCTSSLRTSGLNTEAFFGQGTRLTVV.

The table lists this clonotype with many counts. J is TRBJ2-4 and V is TRBV4-2; D could derive from TRBD1 or TRBD2 (5 bases each). Per germline, CDR1 LGHNA and CDR2 YNFKEQ. The CDR3 totals 13 residues. Deletions cut 4 bases from V and 7 bases from J, with 11 bases between. CDR3 loop: CASSPGTVNIQYF. For the CDR3, the DNA is TGTGCCAGCAGCCCCGGGACGGTTAACATTCAGTACTTC.

This clonotype has a handful of counts. The chain links TRBV27 to TRBJ2-1; 10 bases align to TRBD2. The CDR3 loop spans 16 amino acids. V was clipped by 5 bases and J by 4 bases; unmatched bases: 8. Germline values: CDR1 MNHEY, CDR2 SMNVEV (reference sequence). CDR3 nucleotide sequence: TGTGCCAGCAGTGGAACAGCGGGGGGGCGTTACAATGAGCAGTTCTTC. Its protein product is CASSGTAGGRYNEQFF.

The V and J genes are TRBV13 and TRBJ2-3; TRBD2 agrees at 10 bases. Looked up from germline, CDR1 is PRHDT and CDR2 is FYEKMQ (reference sequence). With 5 bases clipped from V and 4 bases from J, the junction kept 12 bases outside the gene matches. The CDR3 consists of 17 residues. In DNA form, the CDR3 reads TGTGCCAGCAGCGGCTCTTGGAGCGGGGGGGCCTCAGATACGCAGTATTTT. Its protein is CASSGSWSGGASDTQYF.

This clonotype has only a few counts. The chain employs TRBV20-1 and TRBJ2-5; D may be TRBD1 or TRBD2 (5 bases each). The CDR3 is 14 residues long. Trimming cost V 3 bases and J 5 bases, with 16 bases left between them. Germline loops: CDR1 DFQATT, CDR2 SNEGSKA (reference sequence). The CDR3 DNA reads TGCAGTGCTAGGTCTGGGACCGAGAAGGAGACCCAGTACTTC. Translated, it gives CSARSGTEKETQYF.